One and the same sample provided the 10 T cell receptor beta chains below, sequenced in a study of early T cells in non-severe SARS-CoV-2 infection. TCRdb independently ran MiXCR on the 5' RACE reads; one entry per CDR3 protein. The sample consists of 35,000 to 45,000 distinct CDR3 sequences, approximately 9.1% of them appearing once. Sequencing input: whole blood. Every receptor here comes from an adult who was a healthcare worker with PCR-confirmed SARS-CoV-2 infection or an uninfected control (not recorded which).

This clonotype appeared once. V gene TRBV13 combines with J gene TRBJ2-2; 14 nucleotides align to TRBD2. CDR1 and CDR2 from the germline V gene are PRHDT and FYEKMQ (reference sequence). This CDR3 region has 17 residues. V lost 3 bases, J lost 1 base, and 1 base stayed unmatched. The CDR3 nucleotides are TGTGCCAGCAGCTTGGGGACTAGCGGGGGGAACACCGGGGAGCTGTTTTTT. Encoded protein: CASSLGTSGGNTGELFF. Full variable domain (missing parts from reference TRBV13 and TRBJ2-2): AAGVIQSPRHLIKEKRETATLKCYPIPRHDTVYWYQQGPGQDPQFLISFYEKMQSDKGSIPDRFSAQQFSDYHSELNMSSLELGDSALYFCASSLGTSGGNTGELFFGEGSRLTVL.

This clonotype turned up a few times. This sequence joins TRBV28 and TRBJ1-5; no definite D call. V lost 7 bases, J lost 8 bases, and 15 bases lay in between. CDR3 length: 13 amino acids. CDR1 and CDR2 from the germline V gene are MDHEN and SYDVKM. CDR3 DNA: TGTGCCAGCACCTCGCCACTCGTCGAGCCCCAGCATTTT. This sequence encodes CASTSPLVEPQHF.

V gene TRBV4-2 combines with J gene TRBJ2-5, with 12 nucleotides matching TRBD1. Germline trimming cut 2 bases from V and 4 bases from J; bases unmatched to any gene: 8. Looked up from germline, CDR1 is LGHNA and CDR2 is YNFKEQ. This CDR3 spans 17 amino acids. Here the CDR3 DNA reads TGTGCCAGCAGCCAAAGCTGGGACAGGGGGCGAGGAGAGACCCAGTACTTC. Its protein product is CASSQSWDRGRGETQYF.

This clonotype has ten or more counts. V usage is TRBV29-1 and J usage is TRBJ2-3; 13 nucleotides match TRBD2. Germline V gene sequence: CDR1 SQVTM, CDR2 ANQGSEA. The V segment lost 0 bases and the J segment 4 bases; nucleotides outside the gene matches: 4. This CDR3 is built from 16 residues. CDR3 nucleotide sequence: TGCAGCGTTGAAGACCCTACTAGCGGGGGGGCAGATACGCAGTATTTT. Its translation: CSVEDPTSGGADTQYF.

This clonotype was seen many times. This CDR3 is CASTSPKRALSSYEQYF. The CDR3 DNA follows: TGTGCCAGTACCTCACCCAAACGGGCTTTAAGCTCCTACGAGCAGTACTTC. J is TRBJ2-7 and V is TRBV19; D call uncertain. Trimming removed 7 bases at V and 0 bases at J, with 22 bases between. This CDR3 contains 17 residues. CDR1 LNHDA and CDR2 SQIVND come from the germline V gene (reference sequence).

This clonotype was observed a few times. The genes are TRBV6-6 and TRBJ2-6, with D possibly TRBD2 on 5 matching bases. CDR3 length equals 16 residues. From germline, CDR1 is MNHNY and CDR2 SVGAGI (reference sequence). V dropped 5 bases and J dropped 2 bases, with 13 bases sitting between them. CDR3 nucleotides: TGTGCCAGCAGTCCCCCCAACGGGGCTGGGGCCAACGTCCTGACTTTC. Its protein product is CASSPPNGAGANVLTF.

This clonotype was detected many times. The chain has TRBV12-3 or TRBV12-4 and TRBJ1-6, with D uncertain. The CDR3 spans 14 residues. V was shortened by 6 bases and J by 8 bases, with 14 bases between the two germline ends. CDR3 bases: TGTGCCAGCAGGGTCTCTTATTCCCATTCACCCCTCCACTTT. It translates to CASRVSYSHSPLHF.

The V and J genes are TRBV11-3 and TRBJ1-6; 7 bases map to TRBD1. The CDR3 is 16 residues long. J was trimmed by 1 base and V by 7 bases; bases with no gene match: 7. Germline CDR1 is SGHNT and CDR2 is YENEEA. The CDR3 is CASNRGFKSYNSPLHF. Here the CDR3 DNA reads TGTGCCAGCAACAGGGGTTTCAAATCCTATAATTCACCCCTCCACTTT.

V is TRBV2 and J is TRBJ2-2; 12 bases are shared with TRBD2. This CDR3 has 15 residues. The ends lost 5 bases at V and 6 bases at J; junction bases unmatched: 4. Germline-derived CDR1 and CDR2 are SNHLY and FYNNEI. CDR3 amino acids: CASSLAGGPSGELFF. CDR3 sequence (DNA): TGTGCCAGCAGTCTAGCGGGGGGGCCCTCCGGGGAGCTGTTTTTT.

The table lists this clonotype with a few counts. The chain joins TRBV5-1 to TRBJ2-2; D possibly corresponds to TRBD1 (6 bases). This CDR3 comprises 16 residues. The V and J ends lost 0 bases and 4 bases respectively, with 13 bases between them. Germline CDR1 and CDR2: SGHRS and YFSETQ. The CDR3 is CASSLGQARPTGELFF. As DNA, the CDR3 is TGCGCCAGCAGCTTGGGACAGGCCCGCCCCACCGGGGAGCTGTTTTTT.